This entry concerns a single T cell receptor beta chain. Antigen: not known. These data come from a study of T cell responses to AZD1222 COVID-19 vaccine. The protocol was immunoSEQ multiplex PCR, while the TCRdb copy is restricted to in-frame clones and leaves out a portion. The repertoire holds roughly 99,000 clones, with about 90% as singletons. Overall study findings and caveats: CD4 TCRs covered the whole spike, strongest at regions 160-218 and 743-854. Unmutated variant regions reportedly attract nearly half of all spike-specific TCRs.

This CDR3 spans 14 amino acids. With 5 bases removed from V and 4 bases from J, the gap between germline ends came to 12 bases. Per the germline V gene, CDR1 is MNHEY and CDR2 is SMNVEV (reference sequence). Analysis merged second doses at about 4 or about 12 weeks. The sequence was obtained from an adult who received the AZD1222 COVID-19 vaccine. The chain employs TRBV27 and TRBJ1-5; tentative D call: TRBD1 (5 bases). Sample: peripheral blood, taken 28 days after the second AZD1222 dose. The CDR3 DNA sequence: TGTGCCAGCAGTAGCAGGGTACTAAATCAGCCCCAGCATTTT. Its translation is CASSSRVLNQPQHF.